This T cell receptor beta chain was identified during a study of T cells in Graves' hyperthyroidism and ophthalmopathy. It was RNA transcripts that yielded the amplified TCR beta CDR3 regions. A set of HTBI primers served as the primers for a first-round RT-PCR of the TCR CDR3. MiXCR, applied by TCRdb to the multiplex PCR reads, yields one record per CDR3 protein. The sample has approximately 600,000 distinct CDR3 sequences, roughly 14% seen once. This clonotype was observed at least ten times. Antigen: not known. CDR3 size: 13 residues. The V and J ends lost 7 bases and 2 bases respectively, with 11 bases between them. CDR1 is MNHEY and CDR2 is SVGAGI in the germline V gene. Study results and limitations: Ophthalmopathy onset followed model prediction by a median approximately 7 months.

Sequenced input: blood. The chain recombines TRBV6-5 with TRBJ2-5, with D maybe TRBD2 (6 bases). This sequence originates from a woman aged 35 to 49 with Graves' ophthalmopathy. CDR3: CASNRDLQETQYF. The CDR3 coding sequence is TGTGCCAGCAACCGGGACTTACAAGAGACCCAGTACTTC.